This is a list of T cell receptor beta chains from one sample in a study of stem cell transplantation in POMP-related autoinflammatory disease. Data came from immunoSEQ multiplex PCR; TCRdb stores just in-frame clones and leaves some out. The repertoire holds more than 25,000 clones, with around 90% as singletons. The sequencing here drew on CD4+ T cells from PBMCs, taken before stem cell transplantation. These receptor sequences come from a human donor with POMP-related autoinflammation and immune dysregulation (PRAID). The CDR3 runs from the conserved cysteine through the conserved F or W. D genes are given only for firm matches. Size tells how often a clone was seen (once, few, many) or the class of an expanded clone, and some rows leave it out.

d_call: TRBD2; v_call: TRBV5-1; j_call: TRBJ2-1; clone_size: .; cdr3_aa: CASSLGTGGSYNEQFF; cdr3_nt: TGCGCCAGCAGCTTGGGGACGGGGGGCTCCTACAATGAGCAGTTCTTC
d_call: TRBD1; v_call: TRBV18; j_call: TRBJ2-7; clone_size: .; cdr3_aa: CASSSGTGGDEQYF; cdr3_nt: TGTGCCAGCTCATCGGGGACAGGGGGAGACGAGCAGTACTTC
d_call: .; v_call: TRBV10-2; j_call: TRBJ1-1; clone_size: .; cdr3_aa: CASRAGGSTEAFF; cdr3_nt: TGCGCCAGCAGGGCGGGGGGCAGTACTGAAGCTTTCTTT
d_call: .; v_call: TRBV6-6; j_call: TRBJ2-7; clone_size: .; cdr3_aa: CASSYILGGYEQYF; cdr3_nt: TGTGCCAGCAGTTACATCCTAGGGGGCTACGAGCAGTACTTC
d_call: .; v_call: TRBV5-1; j_call: TRBJ1-4; clone_size: .; cdr3_aa: CASSTRGRENEKLFF; cdr3_nt: TGCGCCAGCAGTACACGTGGACGGGAAAATGAAAAACTGTTTTTT
d_call: TRBD1; v_call: TRBV6-5; j_call: TRBJ1-2; clone_size: .; cdr3_aa: CASRPTGNGYTF; cdr3_nt: TGTGCCAGCAGGCCGACAGGGAACGGCTACACCTTC
d_call: TRBD2; v_call: TRBV6-6; j_call: TRBJ2-3; clone_size: .; cdr3_aa: CASSFLLAGVTDTQYF; cdr3_nt: TGTGCCAGCAGTTTCTTACTAGCGGGGGTCACAGATACGCAGTATTTT
d_call: .; v_call: TRBV7-8; j_call: TRBJ1-6; clone_size: once; cdr3_aa: CASSRAEGRRSPLHF; cdr3_nt: TGTGCCAGCAGCCGAGCAGAGGGGAGAAGGTCACCCCTCCACTTT
d_call: .; v_call: TRBV4-2; j_call: TRBJ2-7; clone_size: .; cdr3_aa: CASSQTEGDAYEQYF; cdr3_nt: TGTGCCAGCAGCCAAACTGAGGGGGACGCCTACGAGCAGTACTTC
d_call: .; v_call: TRBV11-3; j_call: TRBJ2-7; clone_size: .; cdr3_aa: CASSLRRGRNSYEQYF; cdr3_nt: TGTGCCAGCAGCTTAAGAAGGGGCCGGAACTCCTACGAGCAGTACTTC
d_call: TRBD1; v_call: TRBV7-2; j_call: TRBJ1-1; clone_size: .; cdr3_aa: CASSFDRGWTEAFF; cdr3_nt: TGTGCCAGCAGTTTCGACAGGGGCTGGACTGAAGCTTTCTTT
d_call: .; v_call: TRBV6-1; j_call: TRBJ1-2; clone_size: .; cdr3_aa: CASSEQTGDGYTF; cdr3_nt: TGTGCCAGCAGTGAACAGACAGGTGATGGCTACACCTTC
d_call: .; v_call: TRBV7-3; j_call: TRBJ2-7; clone_size: .; cdr3_aa: CASSLEPARTYEQYF; cdr3_nt: TGTGCCAGCAGCCTCGAACCGGCAAGGACCTACGAGCAGTACTTC
d_call: TRBD2; v_call: TRBV7-6; j_call: TRBJ2-7; clone_size: few; cdr3_aa: CASSSSGRAGEQYF; cdr3_nt: TGTGCCAGCAGCTCTAGCGGGAGGGCAGGCGAGCAGTACTTC
d_call: TRBD2; v_call: TRBV2; j_call: TRBJ2-3; clone_size: once; cdr3_aa: CASSVGSGRSTDTQYF; cdr3_nt: TGTGCCAGCAGTGTAGGTAGCGGGAGATCCACAGATACGCAGTATTTT
d_call: TRBD1; v_call: TRBV6-1; j_call: TRBJ1-5; clone_size: few; cdr3_aa: CASRETGGNQPQHF; cdr3_nt: TGTGCCAGCAGGGAAACAGGGGGCAATCAGCCCCAGCATTTT
d_call: .; v_call: TRBV5-1; j_call: TRBJ2-1; clone_size: .; cdr3_aa: CASSLVVKEGYNEQFF; cdr3_nt: TGCGCCAGCAGCTTGGTTGTGAAGGAGGGGTACAATGAGCAGTTCTTC